These 20 T cell receptor beta chains share one sample of origin, sequenced in a study of beta chain features in type 1 diabetes. Study outcomes and limitations: In all four CD4+ subsets, TCRB CDR3 length was significantly, moderately reduced in type 1 diabetes.

Their antigen targets remain unknown. The investigators reverse transcribed all of the isolated RNA, so they sequenced expressed TCRB transcripts. Profiling relied on immunoSEQ multiplex PCR, and the TCRdb table lists in-frame clones only, not all of them. In the table there are about 160,000 clones, roughly 9% of which are singletons. Sequencing was done on a sample of central memory CD4+ T cells from blood. Every receptor here comes from a woman in her 30s with type 1 diabetes.

The gene calls are TRBV6-5 and TRBJ1-1; D call uncertain. Trimming cost V 11 bases and J 0 bases, with 13 bases left between them. Germline V lookup: CDR1 MNHEY, CDR2 SVGAGI. The CDR3 covers 13 residues. CDR3 sequence: CACSRIMNTEAFF. Written as DNA, the CDR3 is TGTGCCTGCTCCAGAATCATGAACACTGAAGCTTTCTTT.

This clone showed up just a few times. The chain has TRBV9 and TRBJ1-2; 7 bases match TRBD1. CDR3 size: 13 residues. The germline gives CDR1 SGDLS, CDR2 YYNGEE. V was pared by 3 bases and J by 6 bases, with 5 bases of the junction left unmatched. The CDR3 bases are TGTGCCAGCAGCGAGTACACAGGGGATGGCTACACCTTC. It yields the protein CASSEYTGDGYTF.

This rearrangement joins TRBV11-2 to TRBJ2-1; 7 nucleotides match TRBD1. Germline V gene lookup returns CDR1 SGHAT and CDR2 FQNNGV. Trimming at V came to 0 bases and at J to 12 bases, leaving 8 bases not matched to a gene. The CDR3 has 14 amino acids. For the CDR3, the DNA is TGTGCCAGCAGCTTAGATACAGGGGCCGTATCGCAGTTCTTC. It codes for CASSLDTGAVSQFF. Combining the CDR3 with reference TRBV11-2 and TRBJ2-1 gives the whole variable domain EAGVAQSPRYKIIEKRQSVAFWCNPISGHATLYWYQQILGQGPKLLIQFQNNGVVDDSQLPKDRFSAERLKGVDSTLKIQPAKLEDSAVYLCASSLDTGAVSQFFGPGTRLTVL.

J is TRBJ2-1 and V is TRBV2; D might be TRBD1 (5 bases). V was trimmed by 2 bases and J by 6 bases, leaving 11 bases between them. Germline values: CDR1 SNHLY, CDR2 FYNNEI. The CDR3 runs 14 residues. CDR3 in DNA: TGTGCCAGCAGTGAACAGGGAACTGGCAATGAGCAGTTCTTC. This translates into CASSEQGTGNEQFF. The full variable domain, its missing parts supplied by reference TRBV2 and TRBJ2-1, is EPEVTQTPSHQVTQMGQEVILRCVPISNHLYFYWYRQILGQKVEFLVSFYNNEISEKSEIFDDQFSVERPDGSNFTLKIRSTKLEDSAMYFCASSEQGTGNEQFFGPGTRLTVL.

This clone has only a few counts. This chain joins TRBV2 and TRBJ2-7, with 8 nucleotides matching TRBD1. With V trimmed by 7 bases and J by 2 bases, 4 bases remained unmatched. CDR1 is SNHLY, CDR2 FYNNEI, per germline. This CDR3 region has 13 residues. The CDR3 DNA follows: TGTGCCAGCACGGGACAGGTAGCCTACGAGCAGTACTTC. Its protein is CASTGQVAYEQYF.

The chain carries TRBV6-1 and TRBJ1-2, with 8 bases that match TRBD1. The CDR3 runs 15 residues. From germline, CDR1 is MNHNS and CDR2 SASEGT. J was trimmed by 5 bases and V by 3 bases; bases with no gene match: 8. CDR3 in DNA: TGTGCCAGCAGTGACCAAACAGGGGGTGGTTATGGCTACACCTTC. Translated: CASSDQTGGGYGYTF.

The chain has TRBV21-1 and TRBJ1-3; whether TRBD1, the table's D call, matches the DNA was not checked. TRBV21-1 is noted as a pseudogene. CDR3 length equals 16 residues. CDR3 amino acids: CASSIRTGASGNTIYF. The CDR3 nucleotides read TGTGCCAGCAGCATACGGACAGGGGCCTCTGGAAACACCATATATTTT.

The chain uses TRBV19 and TRBJ2-7; 7 nucleotides agree with TRBD2. V shed 6 bases, J shed 4 bases, and the junction held 3 bases outside the gene matches. Germline values: CDR1 LNHDA, CDR2 SQIVND (reference sequence). The CDR3 runs to 12 residues. CDR3 DNA sequence: TGTGCCAGTAGCGGGAGGAAATACGAGCAGTACTTC. Translation gives CASSGRKYEQYF.

The chain couples TRBV6-5 to TRBJ1-5; TRBD1 agrees at 9 bases. The germline V gene has CDR1 MNHEY and CDR2 SVGAGI. The V and J ends lost 7 bases and 3 bases, in that order; junction bases with no gene match: 7. This CDR3 has 15 residues. CDR3 nucleotide sequence: TGTGCCAGCAAGATACAGGGGGCAACCAATCAGCCCCAGCATTTT. As protein: CASKIQGATNQPQHF.

The sample holds a few counts of this clone. The chain is built from TRBV9 and TRBJ2-5, with D possibly TRBD2 on 5 matching bases. V lost 4 bases and J lost 0, with 13 bases in between. The CDR3 is 15 amino acids. Per germline, CDR1 SGDLS and CDR2 YYNGEE. CDR3 sequence: CASSFETGYQETQYF. The DNA for the CDR3 is TGTGCCAGCAGCTTTGAAACGGGGTACCAAGAGACCCAGTACTTC.

A few counts support this clone. The rearrangement joins TRBV7-3 to TRBJ2-5; weak D call: TRBD2 (5 bases). CDR3 length: 13 residues. The V and J ends lost 2 bases and 7 bases respectively, with 11 bases between them. The germline CDR1 and CDR2 sequences are SGHTA and FQGTGA. In DNA, the CDR3 is TGTGCCAGCAGCTTAGATGCGGGCGGGACCCAGTACTTC. The encoded protein is CASSLDAGGTQYF.

The J gene is TRBJ2-7, the V gene TRBV7-2; tentatively, D is TRBD2 (6 bases). Between the trimmed V and J ends, which lost 5 bases and 6 bases, there was a span of 14 bases. The CDR3 is 13 amino acids. CDR1 SGHTA and CDR2 FQGNSA come from the germline V gene. The CDR3 loop is CASSPSVVREQYF. CDR3 nucleotide sequence: TGTGCCAGCAGCCCTAGCGTAGTTCGCGAGCAGTACTTC. The entire variable domain, with the rest obtained from reference TRBV7-2 and TRBJ2-7, is as follows: GAGVSQSPSNKVTEKGKDVELRCDPISGHTALYWYRQSLGQGLEFLIYFQGNSAPDKSGLPSDRFSAERTGGSVSTLTIQRTQQEDSAVYLCASSPSVVREQYFGPGTRLTVT.

The gene calls are TRBV5-1 and TRBJ2-5; D may be TRBD1 (5 bases). The CDR3 totals 14 residues. Germline CDR1 reads SGHRS; CDR2 reads YFSETQ. V shed 0 bases and J shed 2 bases, with 8 bases lying between them. CDR3 sequence reads: CASSLAQAQETQYF. In DNA form, the CDR3 reads TGCGCCAGCAGCTTGGCACAGGCACAAGAGACCCAGTACTTC.

The chain joins TRBV5-1 to TRBJ2-3; no clear D gene. The germline V and J ends were trimmed by 4 bases and 0 bases, with 6 bases remaining between them. The CDR3 has 13 residues. The germline CDR1 and CDR2 sequences are SGHRS and YFSETQ. In DNA, the CDR3 is TGCGCCAGCAGCGCGGAGAGCACAGATACGCAGTATTTT. Protein sequence: CASSAESTDTQYF.

The V call is TRBV2, the J call TRBJ2-5; no clear D gene. The CDR3 sequence is 14 residues long. Per germline, CDR1 SNHLY and CDR2 FYNNEI. The ends were cut back, 6 bases at V and 1 base at J, with 12 bases in the middle. The CDR3 DNA follows: TGTGCCAGCAGCTCCGAATCACTCCAAGAGACCCAGTACTTC. As protein: CASSSESLQETQYF.

This clone was seen a few times. The chain uses TRBV7-9 and TRBJ2-5; D remains unclear. The germline V and J ends were trimmed by 3 bases and 2 bases, with 7 bases remaining between them. The germline V gene encodes CDR1 SEHNR and CDR2 FQNEAQ (reference sequence). The CDR3 covers 13 residues. The CDR3 loop reads CASSLWRQETQYF. CDR3 coding DNA: TGTGCCAGCAGCTTGTGGCGGCAAGAGACCCAGTACTTC.

This clone has only a few counts. This rearrangement joins TRBV2 to TRBJ2-7; 7 bases are a match to TRBD2. The CDR3 totals 15 residues. The ends lost 3 bases at V and 4 bases at J; junction bases unmatched: 9. CDR1 is SNHLY and CDR2 is FYNNEI in the germline V gene. The CDR3 sequence: CASSDLRERGYEQYF. CDR3 DNA: TGTGCCAGCAGTGATTTGCGGGAGAGGGGTTACGAGCAGTACTTC.

V usage is TRBV5-1 and J usage is TRBJ1-1, with TRBD1 identical over 7 bases. J lost 0 bases, V lost 2 bases, and 4 bases had no gene match. The CDR3 totals 15 residues. The germline CDR1 and CDR2 sequences are SGHRS and YFSETQ. As DNA, the CDR3 is TGCGCCAGCAGCTTTATGACAGGGATGAACACTGAAGCTTTCTTT. This sequence encodes CASSFMTGMNTEAFF.

The V gene is TRBV5-1, the J gene TRBJ1-4, with a possible D match to TRBD1 (6 bases). The CDR3 is 14 residues long. Trimming stripped 2 bases from V and 6 bases from J, with 11 bases between. The germline CDR1 and CDR2 sequences are SGHRS and YFSETQ. The CDR3 loop is CASSFGSGDEKLFF. The DNA for the CDR3 is TGCGCCAGCAGCTTTGGTTCAGGGGATGAAAAACTGTTTTTT.

This chain links TRBV7-9 with TRBJ2-1, with TRBD2 matching 7 bases. With 8 bases clipped from V and 3 bases from J, the junction kept 4 bases outside the gene matches. This CDR3 is built from 13 residues. The V gene's germline CDR1 is SEHNR and CDR2 FQNEAQ (reference sequence). The CDR3 here is CASLPGGYNEQFF. DNA of the CDR3: TGTGCCAGCTTACCGGGAGGCTACAATGAGCAGTTCTTC.